This section outlines one T cell receptor (beta chain) sequence together with its context. The antigen remains undetermined. This record comes from a study of CXCR3-negative and CXCR3-positive naive CD8 T cells. The CDR3 contains 15 residues. Germline V CDR1 and CDR2: SGHNT, YYREEE (reference sequence). Findings and limits, study-wide: Naive cells with CXCR3 showed TRB CDR3s that were more hydrophobic than those in CXCR3-negative naive cells.

The CD45RO-CCR7+CD27+CD95- phenotype denoted naive CD8+ T cells. UMI-labeled 5' RACE yielded the TRB cDNA libraries. Using the 5' RACE reads, TCRdb records one entry per CDR3 protein without DNA. The listing contains some 150,000 distinct CDR3 sequences. V and J are TRBV5-4 and TRBJ2-2. This receptor was obtained from a human donor in good health. Some clones in this sample may be carry-over from other donors' samples. The source material was naive CXCR3+ CD8+ T cells from blood. Subset denoted: CD45RO-CCR7+CD27+CD95- naive CD8+ T cells expressing CXCR3 (TNR3+). The CDR3 sequence: CASSPDHPDTGELFF.